Below, 27 T cell receptor beta chains from the same sample are listed, as sequenced in a study of regulatory and conventional T cells in RAG deficiency. The sorted conventional CD4+ T cells were CD25-low and CD127-high, with genomic DNA sequenced. Profiling relied on immunoSEQ multiplex PCR, and the TCRdb table lists in-frame clones only, not all of them. This table has more than 40,000 clones, about nine tenths appearing once. These data were likewise used in another study, on regulatory T cells. That investigation notes: Amplification used 52 TRBV primers and 13 TRBJ primers.

The specimen sequenced was CD4+ effector T cells sorted from blood. The receptors stem from a human donor in good health.

This chain connects TRBV28 to TRBJ1-1, with TRBD1 matching over 9 bases. J was trimmed by 5 bases and V by 3 bases; bases with no gene match: 19. The germline CDR1 and CDR2 sequences are MDHEN and SYDVKM. There are 19 residues in the CDR3. The CDR3 nucleotides read TGTGCCAGCAGTTTCCACAAGGCGAGGGGACAGGGTCGCATAACTGAAGCTTTCTTT. Protein: CASSFHKARGQGRITEAFF.

The V gene is TRBV6-1, the J gene TRBJ2-7; D not certain. The V gene lost 4 bases and the J gene lost 0 bases, with 1 base spanning the gap. CDR1 and CDR2 (germline): MNHNS, SASEGT. The CDR3 totals 11 residues. The CDR3 loop reads CASSASYEQYF. The CDR3 coding sequence is TGTGCCAGCAGTGCCTCCTACGAGCAGTACTTC.

The chain has TRBV7-9 and TRBJ1-2; 8 positions agree with TRBD1. The CDR3 has 13 residues. V trimming: 5 bases; J trimming: 7 bases; junction bases outside the gene matches: 6. CDR1 SEHNR and CDR2 FQNEAQ come from the germline V gene (reference sequence). In DNA, the CDR3 is TGTGCCAGCAGCCCAGGACAGGGAGCTGGCTACACCTTC. It yields the protein CASSPGQGAGYTF.

The chain uses TRBV6-5 and TRBJ1-1; possible D gene TRBD1, 6 bases. V was clipped by 6 bases and J by 4 bases, with 15 bases between them. The CDR3 has 14 residues. Germline V gene sequence: CDR1 MNHEY, CDR2 SVGAGI. CDR3 region: CASRSDRLGTEAFF. CDR3 DNA: TGTGCCAGCAGATCAGACAGGCTAGGCACTGAAGCTTTCTTT.

The chain joins TRBV2 to TRBJ1-1, with D unresolved. The V gene lost 2 bases and the J gene lost 1 base, with 5 bases spanning the gap. Germline V gene lookup returns CDR1 SNHLY and CDR2 FYNNEI. The CDR3 consists of 13 residues. DNA for the CDR3: TGTGCCAGCAGTGAATCCCCGAACACTGAAGCTTTCTTT. Translating it yields CASSESPNTEAFF.

This chain joins TRBV15 and TRBJ2-1, with a possible D match to TRBD1 (6 bases). Looked up from germline, CDR1 is LNHNV and CDR2 is YYDKDF (reference sequence). The CDR3 length is 11 residues. V dropped 4 bases and J dropped 13 bases, with 11 bases sitting between them. In DNA, the CDR3 is TGTGCCACCAGCACGGACAGACCCCAGTTCTTC. This sequence encodes CATSTDRPQFF.

The chain joins TRBV2 to TRBJ1-1; the D gene is possibly TRBD1 (5 bases). CDR3 length: 13 amino acids. The ends were cut back, 6 bases at V and 0 bases at J, with 8 bases in the middle. The germline V gene encodes CDR1 SNHLY and CDR2 FYNNEI. CDR3 bases: TGTGCCAGCAGAGCACAGGTGAACACTGAAGCTTTCTTT. Amino acid sequence: CASRAQVNTEAFF.

V gene TRBV7-2 combines with J gene TRBJ1-3; tentative D call: TRBD1 (5 bases). Germline V gives CDR1 SGHTA, CDR2 FQGNSA. V was trimmed by 4 bases and J by 4 bases, leaving 14 bases between them. CDR3 length: 15 amino acids. DNA for the CDR3: TGTGCCAGCAGCTCTGGGGCCGCGGGGGGAAACACCATATATTTT. Translation gives CASSSGAAGGNTIYF.

The J gene is TRBJ1-5, the V gene TRBV19, with no clear D. Germline lookup yields CDR1 LNHDA and CDR2 SQIVND (reference sequence). CDR3 size: 16 residues. Trimming left V 4 bases short and J 1 base short, with 14 bases between. The CDR3 sequence is CASSTTGMGSNQPQHF. CDR3 DNA sequence: TGTGCCAGTAGTACCACGGGGATGGGGAGCAATCAGCCCCAGCATTTT. Full variable domain (outside the CDR3, taken from reference TRBV19 and TRBJ1-5): DGGITQSPKYLFRKEGQNVTLSCEQNLNHDAMYWYRQDPGQGLRLIYYSQIVNDFQKGDIAEGYSVSREKKESFPLTVTSAQKNPTAFYLCASSTTGMGSNQPQHFGDGTRLSIL.

The chain recombines TRBV19 with TRBJ1-5, with TRBD1 matching 7 bases. The CDR3 length is 15 residues. The ends lost 6 bases at V and 7 bases at J; junction bases unmatched: 12. Germline V lookup: CDR1 LNHDA, CDR2 SQIVND (reference sequence). CDR3 coding DNA: TGTGCCAGTAGCCCACAACAGGGGACTAGGCAGCCCCAGCATTTT. Amino acids: CASSPQQGTRQPQHF.

A few counts support this clone. The V call is TRBV4-3, the J call TRBJ1-5; D is uncertain. Germline CDR1 is LGHNA and CDR2 is YSLEER. The CDR3 contains 13 residues. Trimming shortened V by 0 bases and J by 7 bases, and 7 bases separated the two germline ends. The CDR3 bases are TGCGCCAGCAGCCAAGAGAAGGAACAGCCCCAGCATTTT. Its protein product is CASSQEKEQPQHF.

V is TRBV6-6 and J is TRBJ1-2; the match to TRBD1 covers 9 bases. CDR3 length: 16 residues. CDR1 MNHNY and CDR2 SVGAGI come from the germline V gene (reference sequence). The V segment lost 4 bases and the J segment 8 bases; nucleotides outside the gene matches: 14. The chain's CDR3 is CASSSYTGTGNGGYTF. CDR3 bases: TGTGCCAGCAGTTCTTATACCGGGACAGGGAACGGCGGCTACACCTTC.

This clone appeared a few times. This rearrangement joins TRBV6-5 to TRBJ1-1; D not certain. V was shortened by 7 bases and J by 5 bases, with 8 bases between the two germline ends. The CDR3 consists of 11 residues. Germline lookup yields CDR1 MNHEY and CDR2 SVGAGI. The CDR3 sequence: CASMGRTEAFF. CDR3 nucleotide sequence: TGTGCCAGCATGGGCAGGACTGAAGCTTTCTTT.

CDR3 bases: TGTGCCAGCAGCTTAGGGTACGGGGAGACCCAGTACTTC. It yields the protein CASSLGYGETQYF. The rearrangement joins TRBV11-3 to TRBJ2-5; no definite D call. This CDR3 contains 13 residues. Germline-derived CDR1 and CDR2 are SGHNT and YENEEA. V lost 1 base and J lost 5, with 8 bases in between.

The chain has TRBV28 and TRBJ1-2; 7 bases map to TRBD1. Germline CDR1 is MDHEN and CDR2 is SYDVKM. The CDR3 is 13 residues long. Trimming removed 8 bases from V and 2 bases from J; junction bases left unmatched: 5. This CDR3 is CASRVDRNYGYTF. The CDR3 DNA reads as TGTGCCAGCCGTGTGGACAGGAACTATGGCTACACCTTC.

This clone turned up a few times. DNA of the CDR3: TGTGCCAGCAGCGCCCGGGACGGGTACAATGAGCAGTTCTTC. This codes for CASSARDGYNEQFF. This chain connects TRBV5-4 to TRBJ2-1; D may match TRBD1 or TRBD2 (5 bases each). The CDR3 consists of 14 residues. Germline CDR1 reads SGHNT; CDR2 reads YYREEE (reference sequence). The ends were cut back, 4 bases at V and 4 bases at J, with 12 bases in the middle.

The gene calls are TRBV7-2 and TRBJ2-2, with D hard to call. Trimming shortened V by 7 bases and J by 7 bases, and 10 bases separated the two germline ends. The germline CDR1 and CDR2 sequences are SGHTA and FQGNSA. The CDR3 has 12 residues. The CDR3 DNA follows: TGTGCCAGCACCTCATCAGTCGGGGAGCTGTTTTTT. Translating it yields CASTSSVGELFF.

The V call is TRBV6-5, the J call TRBJ2-3; D call uncertain. The V end was cut by 0 bases, the J end by 3 bases, with 7 bases between. This CDR3 contains 14 residues. Germline CDR1 reads MNHEY; CDR2 reads SVGAGI. As DNA, the CDR3 is TGTGCCAGCAGTTACTCGAGCAGGACAGATACGCAGTATTTT. It translates to CASSYSSRTDTQYF.

The rearrangement links TRBV6-1 to TRBJ1-1, with no clear D. The germline V and J ends were trimmed by 6 bases and 1 base, with 3 bases remaining between them. From germline, CDR1 is MNHNS and CDR2 SASEGT. The CDR3 runs to 11 residues. The CDR3 bases are TGTGCCAGCAGCAGGAACACTGAAGCTTTCTTT. Residues: CASSRNTEAFF.

The CDR3 region has the DNA TGTGCCAGCAGCCCCGGGACAGGGGTCGCTTACGAGCAGTACTTC. Translated, it gives CASSPGTGVAYEQYF. V is TRBV7-9 and J is TRBJ2-7, with 10 bases identical to TRBD1. The CDR3 spans 15 residues. V shed 5 bases and J 4 bases; nucleotides not matched to a gene: 8. Germline V gene lookup returns CDR1 SEHNR and CDR2 FQNEAQ (reference sequence).

The chain combines TRBV7-9 with TRBJ1-6, with TRBD1 matching over 7 bases. In germline, CDR1 is SEHNR, CDR2 FQNEAQ (reference sequence). V lost 3 bases to trimming and J lost 7 bases; unmatched junction nucleotides: 3. This CDR3 comprises 14 residues. CDR3 sequence: CASSFRDSNSPLHF. For the CDR3, the DNA is TGTGCCAGCAGCTTCCGGGACAGCAATTCACCCCTCCACTTT.

The V gene is TRBV4-1, the J gene TRBJ1-2; D is possibly TRBD1 (6 bases). V lost 0 bases to trimming and J lost 4 bases, with 15 bases between them. Germline V gives CDR1 MGHRA, CDR2 YSYEKL. This CDR3 contains 16 residues. The CDR3, as DNA: TGCGCCAGCAGCCAAGAAAGGTGGGGGCAGGGCTATGGCTACACCTTC. Its translation is CASSQERWGQGYGYTF.

V gene TRBV15 combines with J gene TRBJ2-2; D gene uncertain. Trimming left V 0 bases short and J 0 bases short, with 8 bases between. There are 16 residues in the CDR3. Germline-derived CDR1 and CDR2 are LNHNV and YYDKDF (reference sequence). Written as DNA, the CDR3 is TGTGCCACCAGCAGAGATCCTCCACCGAACACCGGGGAGCTGTTTTTT. Its translation is CATSRDPPPNTGELFF.

The chain is built from TRBV28 and TRBJ2-3; possible D gene TRBD1, 7 bases. Trimming left V 5 bases short and J 0 bases short, with 24 bases between. This CDR3 has 19 residues. CDR1 is MDHEN and CDR2 is SYDVKM in the germline V gene. The CDR3 sequence is CASSLLYRGRGNSTDTQYF. Here the CDR3 DNA reads TGTGCCAGCAGTCTTCTTTACAGGGGTCGGGGGAATAGCACAGATACGCAGTATTTT.

The genes are TRBV21-1 and TRBJ1-1; the table assigns TRBD1, which was not confirmed against the DNA. TRBV21-1 is tagged as a pseudogene. CDR3 length: 18 residues. This chain's CDR3 is CASSKIGRGDRENTEAFF. CDR3 nucleotides: TGTGCCAGCAGCAAGATCGGAAGGGGGGACAGAGAAAACACTGAAGCTTTCTTT.

The rearrangement joins TRBV19 to TRBJ2-5, with D possibly being TRBD1 (5 bases). The CDR3 loop spans 14 amino acids. V was clipped by 5 bases and J by 5 bases, with 15 bases between them. Germline CDR1 and CDR2: LNHDA and SQIVND (reference sequence). The CDR3 DNA reads TGTGCCAGTAGTCCTAGACAGACCCTTGAGACCCAGTACTTC. This encodes CASSPRQTLETQYF. The variable domain in full, with the rest retrieved from reference TRBV19 and TRBJ2-5, is DGGITQSPKYLFRKEGQNVTLSCEQNLNHDAMYWYRQDPGQGLRLIYYSQIVNDFQKGDIAEGYSVSREKKESFPLTVTSAQKNPTAFYLCASSPRQTLETQYFGPGTRLLVL.

The chain carries TRBV7-8 and TRBJ2-5, with a possible D match to TRBD2 (5 bases). The better agreement between TRBJ2-7 and the DNA end casts doubt on the J call. The CDR3 runs to 14 residues. Germline-derived CDR1 and CDR2 are SGHVS and FQNEAQ. The CDR3 sequence: CASSLGTLTYEQYF. For the CDR3, the DNA is TGTGCCAGCAGCTTAGGGACTTTGACCTACGAGCAGTACTTC.